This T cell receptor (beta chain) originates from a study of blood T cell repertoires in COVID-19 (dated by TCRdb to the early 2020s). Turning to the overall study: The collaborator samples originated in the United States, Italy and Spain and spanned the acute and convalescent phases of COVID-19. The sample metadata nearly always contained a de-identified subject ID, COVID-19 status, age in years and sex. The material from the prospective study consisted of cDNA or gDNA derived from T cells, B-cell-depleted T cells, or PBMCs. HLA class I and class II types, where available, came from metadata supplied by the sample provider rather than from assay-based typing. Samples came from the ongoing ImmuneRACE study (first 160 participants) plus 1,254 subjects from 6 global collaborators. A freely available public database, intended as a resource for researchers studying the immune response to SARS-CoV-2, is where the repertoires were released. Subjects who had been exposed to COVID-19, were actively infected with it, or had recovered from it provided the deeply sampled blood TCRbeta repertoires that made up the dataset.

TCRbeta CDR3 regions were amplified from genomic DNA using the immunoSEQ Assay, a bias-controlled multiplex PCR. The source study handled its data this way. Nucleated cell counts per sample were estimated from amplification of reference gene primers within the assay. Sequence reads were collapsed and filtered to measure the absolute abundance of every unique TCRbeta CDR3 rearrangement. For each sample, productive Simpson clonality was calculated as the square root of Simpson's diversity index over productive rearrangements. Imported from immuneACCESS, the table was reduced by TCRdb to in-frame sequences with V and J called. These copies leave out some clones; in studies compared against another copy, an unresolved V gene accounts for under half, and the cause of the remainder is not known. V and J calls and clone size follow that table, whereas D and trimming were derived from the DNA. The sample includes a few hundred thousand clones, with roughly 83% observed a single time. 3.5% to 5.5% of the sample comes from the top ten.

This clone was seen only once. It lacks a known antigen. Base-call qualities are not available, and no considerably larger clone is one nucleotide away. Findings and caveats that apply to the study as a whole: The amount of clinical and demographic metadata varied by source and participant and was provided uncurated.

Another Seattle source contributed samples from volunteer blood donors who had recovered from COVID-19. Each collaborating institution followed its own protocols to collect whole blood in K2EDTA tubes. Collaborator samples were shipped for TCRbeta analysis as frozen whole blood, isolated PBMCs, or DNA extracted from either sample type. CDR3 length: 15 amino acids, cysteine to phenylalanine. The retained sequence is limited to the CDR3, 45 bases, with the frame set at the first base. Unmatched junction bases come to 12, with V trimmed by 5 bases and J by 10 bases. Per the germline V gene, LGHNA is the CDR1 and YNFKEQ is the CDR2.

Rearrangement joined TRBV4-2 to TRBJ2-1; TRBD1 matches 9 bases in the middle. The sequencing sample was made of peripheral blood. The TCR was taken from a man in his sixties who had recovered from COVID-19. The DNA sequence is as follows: TGTGCCAGCAGCGGCCCCGGGACAGGGCTTTGGGAGCAGTTCTTC. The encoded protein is CASSGPGTGLWEQFF.